This T cell receptor beta chain was recorded in a study of shared clonotypes between healthy human individuals. As regards this clone: Its antigen is currently unknown.

Regarding the study as a whole: Clonotypes shared by all four donors outscored non-shared clonotypes in generation probability.

The CDR3 has 14 amino acids. After removal of 5 bases from V and 0 bases from J, the junction contained 4 bases not matched to a gene. Germline V lookup: CDR1 SEHNR, CDR2 FQNEAQ (reference sequence). All donors qualified as healthy HIV-negative adults and had experienced no recent acute infections or vaccinations. The method was immunoSEQ multiplex PCR; TCRdb's version includes in-frame clones alone and lacks a portion of them. The sample has about 1.4 million clones, around 97% seen once. This sequence originates from a man aged 25-45 years in good health. The specimen sequenced was naive CD4+ T cells sorted from blood. Subset noted: CD45RA+ positively selected. The chain employs TRBV7-9 and TRBJ2-7; 7 bases align to TRBD2. The CDR3 nucleotides are TGTGCCAGCAGCCCCAGCGGGGTCTCCTACGAGCAGTACTTC. Protein product: CASSPSGVSYEQYF.